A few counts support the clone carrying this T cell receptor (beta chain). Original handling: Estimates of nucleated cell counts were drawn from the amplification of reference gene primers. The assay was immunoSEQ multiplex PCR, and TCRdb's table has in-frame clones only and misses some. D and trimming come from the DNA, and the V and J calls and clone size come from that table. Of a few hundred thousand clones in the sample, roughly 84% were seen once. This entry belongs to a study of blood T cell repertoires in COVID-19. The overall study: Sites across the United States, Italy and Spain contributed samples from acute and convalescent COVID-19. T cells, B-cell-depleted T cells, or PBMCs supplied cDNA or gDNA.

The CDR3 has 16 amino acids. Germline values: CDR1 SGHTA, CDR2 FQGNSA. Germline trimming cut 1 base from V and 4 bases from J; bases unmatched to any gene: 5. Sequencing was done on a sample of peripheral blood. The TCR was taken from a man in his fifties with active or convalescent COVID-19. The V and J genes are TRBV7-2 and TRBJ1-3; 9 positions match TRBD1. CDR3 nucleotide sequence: TGTGCCAGCAGCTTAGGTCCACAGGGGGCCGGAAACACCATATATTTT. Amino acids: CASSLGPQGAGNTIYF.